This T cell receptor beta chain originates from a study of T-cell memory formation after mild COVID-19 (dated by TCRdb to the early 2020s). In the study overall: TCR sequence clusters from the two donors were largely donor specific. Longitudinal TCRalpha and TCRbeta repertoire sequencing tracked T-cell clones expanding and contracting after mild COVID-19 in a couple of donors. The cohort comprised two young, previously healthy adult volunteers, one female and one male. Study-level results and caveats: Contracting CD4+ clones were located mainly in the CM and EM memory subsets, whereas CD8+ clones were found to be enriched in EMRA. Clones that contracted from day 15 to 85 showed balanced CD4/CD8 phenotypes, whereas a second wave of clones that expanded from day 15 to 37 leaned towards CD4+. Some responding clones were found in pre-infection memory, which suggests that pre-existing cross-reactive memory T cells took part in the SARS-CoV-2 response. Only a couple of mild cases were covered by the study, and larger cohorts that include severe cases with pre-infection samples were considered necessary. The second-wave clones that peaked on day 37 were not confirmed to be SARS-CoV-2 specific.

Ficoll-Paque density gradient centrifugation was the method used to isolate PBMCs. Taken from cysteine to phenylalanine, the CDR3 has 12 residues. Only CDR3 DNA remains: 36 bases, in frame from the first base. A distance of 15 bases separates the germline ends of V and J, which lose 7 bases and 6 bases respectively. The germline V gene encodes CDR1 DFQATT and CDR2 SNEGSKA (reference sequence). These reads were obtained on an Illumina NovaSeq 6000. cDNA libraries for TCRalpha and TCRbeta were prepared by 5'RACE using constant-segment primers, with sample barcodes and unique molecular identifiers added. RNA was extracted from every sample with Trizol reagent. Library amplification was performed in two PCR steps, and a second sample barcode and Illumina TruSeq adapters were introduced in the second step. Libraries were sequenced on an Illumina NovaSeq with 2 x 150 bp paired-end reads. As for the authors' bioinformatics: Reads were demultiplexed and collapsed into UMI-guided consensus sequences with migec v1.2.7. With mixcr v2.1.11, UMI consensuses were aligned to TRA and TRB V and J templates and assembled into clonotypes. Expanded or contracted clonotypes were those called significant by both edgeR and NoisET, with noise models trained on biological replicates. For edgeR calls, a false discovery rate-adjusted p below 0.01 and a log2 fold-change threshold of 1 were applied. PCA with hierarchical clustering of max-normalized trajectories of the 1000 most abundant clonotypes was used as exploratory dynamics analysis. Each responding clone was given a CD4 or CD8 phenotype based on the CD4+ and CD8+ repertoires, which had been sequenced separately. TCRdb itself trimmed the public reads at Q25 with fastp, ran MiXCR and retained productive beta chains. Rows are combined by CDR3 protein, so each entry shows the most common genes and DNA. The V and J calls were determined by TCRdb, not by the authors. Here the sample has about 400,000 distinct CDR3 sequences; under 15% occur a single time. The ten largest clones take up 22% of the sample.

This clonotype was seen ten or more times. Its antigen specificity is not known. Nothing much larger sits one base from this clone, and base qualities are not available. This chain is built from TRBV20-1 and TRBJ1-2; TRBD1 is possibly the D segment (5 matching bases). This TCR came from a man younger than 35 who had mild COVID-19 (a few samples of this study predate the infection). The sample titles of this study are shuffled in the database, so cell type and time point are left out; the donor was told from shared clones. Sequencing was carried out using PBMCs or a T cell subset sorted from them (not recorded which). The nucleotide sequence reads TGCAGTGGGGGACCCCCAGAGGATGGCTACACCTTC. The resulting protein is CSGGPPEDGYTF.